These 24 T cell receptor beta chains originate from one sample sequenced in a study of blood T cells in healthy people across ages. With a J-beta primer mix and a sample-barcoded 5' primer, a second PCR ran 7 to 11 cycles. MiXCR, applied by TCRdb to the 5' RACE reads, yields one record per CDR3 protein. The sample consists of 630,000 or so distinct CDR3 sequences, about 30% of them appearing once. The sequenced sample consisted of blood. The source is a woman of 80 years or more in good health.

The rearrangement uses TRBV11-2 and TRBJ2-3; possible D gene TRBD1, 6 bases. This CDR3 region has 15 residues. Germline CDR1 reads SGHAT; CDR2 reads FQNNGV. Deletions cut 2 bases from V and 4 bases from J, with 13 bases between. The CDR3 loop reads CASSLQGFTADTQYF. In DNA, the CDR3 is TGTGCCAGCAGCTTACAGGGGTTCACCGCAGATACGCAGTATTTT.

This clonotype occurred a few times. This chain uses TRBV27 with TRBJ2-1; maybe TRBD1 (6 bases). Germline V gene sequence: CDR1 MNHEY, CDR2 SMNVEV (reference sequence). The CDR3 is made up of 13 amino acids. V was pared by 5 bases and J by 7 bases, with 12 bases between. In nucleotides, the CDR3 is TGTGCCAGCAGTACAGGGACCACTAATGAGCAGTTCTTC. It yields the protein CASSTGTTNEQFF.

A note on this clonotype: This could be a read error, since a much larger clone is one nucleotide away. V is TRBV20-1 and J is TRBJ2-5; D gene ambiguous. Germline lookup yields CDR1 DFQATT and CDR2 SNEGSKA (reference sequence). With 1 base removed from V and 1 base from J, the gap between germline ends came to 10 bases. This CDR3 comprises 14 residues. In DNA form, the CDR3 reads TGCAGTGCTAGAGTGGCAGGATCCCAAGAGACCCAGTACTTC. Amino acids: CSARVAGSQETQYF.

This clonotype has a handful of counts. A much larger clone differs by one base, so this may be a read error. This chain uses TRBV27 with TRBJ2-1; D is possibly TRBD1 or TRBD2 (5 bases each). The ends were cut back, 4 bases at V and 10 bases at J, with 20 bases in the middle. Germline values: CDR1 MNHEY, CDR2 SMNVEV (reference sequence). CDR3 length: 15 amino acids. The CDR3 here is CASSWSTRGTYEQFF. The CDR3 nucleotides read TGTGCCAGCAGTTGGAGCACTAGGGGAACCTACGAGCAGTTCTTC.

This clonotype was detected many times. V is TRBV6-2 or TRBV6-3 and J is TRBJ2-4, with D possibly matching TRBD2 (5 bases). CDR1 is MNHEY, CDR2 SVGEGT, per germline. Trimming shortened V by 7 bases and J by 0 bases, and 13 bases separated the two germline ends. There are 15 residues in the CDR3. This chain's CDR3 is CASTPTTLAKNIQYF. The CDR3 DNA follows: TGTGCCAGCACCCCGACTACCCTAGCCAAAAACATTCAGTACTTC.

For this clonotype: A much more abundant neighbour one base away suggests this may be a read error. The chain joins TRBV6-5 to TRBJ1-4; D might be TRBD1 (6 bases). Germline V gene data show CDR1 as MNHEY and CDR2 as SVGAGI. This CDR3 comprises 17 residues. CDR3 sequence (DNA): TGTGCCAGCAGTTACGATACAGGGTCGGCAACTAATGAAAAACGGTTTTTT. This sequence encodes CASSYDTGSATNEKRFF.

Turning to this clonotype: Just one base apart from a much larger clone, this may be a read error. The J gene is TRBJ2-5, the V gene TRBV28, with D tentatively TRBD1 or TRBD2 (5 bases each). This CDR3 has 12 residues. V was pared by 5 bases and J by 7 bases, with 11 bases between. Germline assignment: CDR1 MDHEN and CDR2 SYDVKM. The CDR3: CASSVKRGTQYF. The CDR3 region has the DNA TGTGCCAGCAGTGTGAAGAGGGGGACCCAGTACTTC.

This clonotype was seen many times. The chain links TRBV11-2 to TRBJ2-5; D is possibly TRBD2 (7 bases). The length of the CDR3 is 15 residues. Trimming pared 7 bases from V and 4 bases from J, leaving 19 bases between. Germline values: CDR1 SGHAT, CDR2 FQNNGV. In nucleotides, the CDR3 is TGTGCCAGCAACGAGTGGGGGGGGCTTGTAGAGACCCAGTACTTC. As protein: CASNEWGGLVETQYF. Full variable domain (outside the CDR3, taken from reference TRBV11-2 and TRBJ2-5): EAGVAQSPRYKIIEKRQSVAFWCNPISGHATLYWYQQILGQGPKLLIQFQNNGVVDDSQLPKDRFSAERLKGVDSTLKIQPAKLEDSAVYLCASNEWGGLVETQYFGPGTRLLVL.

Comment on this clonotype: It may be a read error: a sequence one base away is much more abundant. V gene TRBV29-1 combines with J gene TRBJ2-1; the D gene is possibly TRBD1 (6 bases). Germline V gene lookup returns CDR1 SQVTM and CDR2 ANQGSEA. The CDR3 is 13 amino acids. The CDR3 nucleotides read TGCAGCGTTGATAGCCAGGGGAGCAATGGGCAGTTCTTC. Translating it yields CSVDSQGSNGQFF.

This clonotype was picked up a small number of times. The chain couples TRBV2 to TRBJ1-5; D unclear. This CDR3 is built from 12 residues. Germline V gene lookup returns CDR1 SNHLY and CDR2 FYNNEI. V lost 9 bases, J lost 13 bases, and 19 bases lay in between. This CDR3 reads CASGVVSGYQHF. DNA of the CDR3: TGTGCCAGTGGGGTAGTTTCTGGATATCAGCATTTT.

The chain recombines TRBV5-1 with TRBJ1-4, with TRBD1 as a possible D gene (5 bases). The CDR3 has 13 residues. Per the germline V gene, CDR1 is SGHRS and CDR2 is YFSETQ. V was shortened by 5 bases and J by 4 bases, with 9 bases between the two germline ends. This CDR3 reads CASRRGVNEKLFF. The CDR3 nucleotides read TGCGCCAGCAGAAGGGGTGTTAATGAAAAACTGTTTTTT.

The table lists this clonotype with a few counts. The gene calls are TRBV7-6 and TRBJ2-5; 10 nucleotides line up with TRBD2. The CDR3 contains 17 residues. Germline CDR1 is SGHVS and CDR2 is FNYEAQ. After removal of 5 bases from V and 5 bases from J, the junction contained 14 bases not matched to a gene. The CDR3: CASSPGRSGGAMETQYF. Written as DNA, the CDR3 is TGTGCCAGCAGCCCCGGGAGAAGCGGGGGGGCAATGGAGACCCAGTACTTC.

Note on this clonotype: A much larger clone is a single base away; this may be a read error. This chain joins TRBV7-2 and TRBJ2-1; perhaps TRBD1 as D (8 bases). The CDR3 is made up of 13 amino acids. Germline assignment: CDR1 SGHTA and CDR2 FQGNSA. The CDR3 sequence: CAGSLGGGQAKFF. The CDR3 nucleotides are TGTGCCGGCAGCTTAGGCGGGGGACAGGCGAAGTTCTTC.

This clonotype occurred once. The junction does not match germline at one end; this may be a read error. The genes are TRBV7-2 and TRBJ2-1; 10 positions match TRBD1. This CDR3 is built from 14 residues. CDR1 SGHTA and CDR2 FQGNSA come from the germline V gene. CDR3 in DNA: TGTGCCGGCAGCACAAGACAGGGGGCGTTGGAGCAGTTCTTC. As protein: CAGSTRQGALEQFF.

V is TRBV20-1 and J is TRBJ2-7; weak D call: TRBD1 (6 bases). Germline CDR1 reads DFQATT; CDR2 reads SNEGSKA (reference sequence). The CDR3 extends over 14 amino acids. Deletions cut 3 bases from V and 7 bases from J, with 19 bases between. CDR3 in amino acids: CSASPGHDYNEQYF. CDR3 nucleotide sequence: TGCAGTGCTAGCCCGGGACACGACTACAATGAGCAGTACTTC.

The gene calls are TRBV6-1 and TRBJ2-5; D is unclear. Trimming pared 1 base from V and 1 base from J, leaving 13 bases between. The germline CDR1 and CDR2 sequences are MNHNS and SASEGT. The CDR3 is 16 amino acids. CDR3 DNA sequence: TGTGCCAGCAGTGAAGAAAAGAGAACGGTCCAAGAGACCCAGTACTTC. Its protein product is CASSEEKRTVQETQYF.

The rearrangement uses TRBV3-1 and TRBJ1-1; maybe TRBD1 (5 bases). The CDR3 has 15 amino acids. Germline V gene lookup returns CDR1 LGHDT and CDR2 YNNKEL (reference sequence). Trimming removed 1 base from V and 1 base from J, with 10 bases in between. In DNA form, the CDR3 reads TGTGCCAGCAGCCAAGTGGCCAGGGCGAACACTGAAGCTTTCTTT. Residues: CASSQVARANTEAFF.

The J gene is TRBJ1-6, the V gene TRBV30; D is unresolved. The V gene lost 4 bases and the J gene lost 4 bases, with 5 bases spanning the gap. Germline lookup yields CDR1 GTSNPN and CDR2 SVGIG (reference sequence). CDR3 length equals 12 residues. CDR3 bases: TGTGCCTGGAAGGATTATAATTCACCCCTCCACTTT. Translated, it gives CAWKDYNSPLHF.

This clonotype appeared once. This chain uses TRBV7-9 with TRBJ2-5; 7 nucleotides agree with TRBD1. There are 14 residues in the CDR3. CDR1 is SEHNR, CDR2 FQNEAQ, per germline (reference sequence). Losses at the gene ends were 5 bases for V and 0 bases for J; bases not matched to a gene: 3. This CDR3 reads CASSMGQNQETQYF. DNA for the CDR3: TGTGCCAGCAGCATGGGACAGAACCAAGAGACCCAGTACTTC.

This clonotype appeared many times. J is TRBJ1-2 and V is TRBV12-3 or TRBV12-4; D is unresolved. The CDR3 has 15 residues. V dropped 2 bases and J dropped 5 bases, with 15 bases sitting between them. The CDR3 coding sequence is TGTGCCAGCAGTTTAAGTATGGAGGCCCCATATGGCTACACCTTC. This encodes CASSLSMEAPYGYTF.

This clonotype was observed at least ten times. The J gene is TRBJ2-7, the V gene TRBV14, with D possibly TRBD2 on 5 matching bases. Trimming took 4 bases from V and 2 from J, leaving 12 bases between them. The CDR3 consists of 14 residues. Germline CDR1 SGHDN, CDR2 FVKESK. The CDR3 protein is CASSPSRVAYEQYF. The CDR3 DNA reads TGTGCCAGCAGCCCCTCGAGGGTCGCCTACGAGCAGTACTTC.

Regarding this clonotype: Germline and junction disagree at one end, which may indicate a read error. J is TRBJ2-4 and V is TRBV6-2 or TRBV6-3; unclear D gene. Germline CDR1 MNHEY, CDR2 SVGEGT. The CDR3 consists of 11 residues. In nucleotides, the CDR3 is TGTGCCAGCAGTTCCCAAAACATTCAGTGCTTC. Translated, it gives CASSSQNIQCF.

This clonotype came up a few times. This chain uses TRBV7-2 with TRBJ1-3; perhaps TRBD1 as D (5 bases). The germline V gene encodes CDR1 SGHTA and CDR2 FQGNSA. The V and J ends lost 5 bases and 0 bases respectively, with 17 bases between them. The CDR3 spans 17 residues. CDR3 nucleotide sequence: TGTGCCAGCAGCCTCATCTCAGGGTTGAGCTCTGGAAACACCATATATTTT. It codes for CASSLISGLSSGNTIYF.

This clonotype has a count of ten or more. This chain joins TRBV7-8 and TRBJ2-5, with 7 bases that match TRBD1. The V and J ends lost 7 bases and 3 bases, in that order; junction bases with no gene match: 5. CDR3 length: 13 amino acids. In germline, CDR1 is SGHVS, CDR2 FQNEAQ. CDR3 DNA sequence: TGTGCCAGCAAACAGGGGCGGGAAGAGACCCAGTACTTC. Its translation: CASKQGREETQYF.